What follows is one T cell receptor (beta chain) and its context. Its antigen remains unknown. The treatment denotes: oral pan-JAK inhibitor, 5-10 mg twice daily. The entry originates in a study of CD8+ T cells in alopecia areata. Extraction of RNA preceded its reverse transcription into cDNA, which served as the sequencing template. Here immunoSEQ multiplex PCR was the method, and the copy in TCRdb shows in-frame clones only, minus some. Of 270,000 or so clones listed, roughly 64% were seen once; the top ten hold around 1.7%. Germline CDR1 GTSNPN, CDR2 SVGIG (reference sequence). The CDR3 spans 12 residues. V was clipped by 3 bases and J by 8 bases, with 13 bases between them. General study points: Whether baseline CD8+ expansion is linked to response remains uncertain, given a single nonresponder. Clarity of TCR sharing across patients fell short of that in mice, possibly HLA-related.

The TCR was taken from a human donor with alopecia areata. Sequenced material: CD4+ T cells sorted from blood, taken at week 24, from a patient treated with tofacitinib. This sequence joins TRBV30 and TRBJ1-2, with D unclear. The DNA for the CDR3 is TGTGCCTGGAGAGGGCCCGCGGGGGGCTACACCTTC. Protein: CAWRGPAGGYTF.